One sample yielded the 21 T cell receptor beta chains listed below, sequenced in a study of blood T cell repertoires in COVID-19. Libraries were prepared by immunoSEQ multiplex PCR; TCRdb keeps only in-frame clonotypes and omits some of them. Among more than 300,000 clones listed, 70% to 90% were seen once. The sequencing sample was made of peripheral blood. These receptor sequences come from a young woman with COVID-19, enrolled during active disease.

The chain uses TRBV6-5 and TRBJ1-1, with D unclear. This CDR3 comprises 16 residues. Germline CDR1 is MNHEY and CDR2 is SVGAGI. Trimming left V 2 bases short and J 0 bases short, with 13 bases between. CDR3 sequence: CASSYPPEAVNTEAFF. CDR3 sequence (DNA): TGTGCCAGCAGTTACCCACCCGAGGCGGTGAACACTGAAGCTTTCTTT.

The chain recombines TRBV7-9 with TRBJ1-1; D unclear. The CDR3 is 15 residues long. V shed 5 bases and J shed 0 bases, with 13 bases lying between them. Germline V lookup: CDR1 SEHNR, CDR2 FQNEAQ (reference sequence). CDR3 coding DNA: TGTGCCAGCAGCCCTAGCGGGGATTTGAACACTGAAGCTTTCTTT. Encoded protein: CASSPSGDLNTEAFF.

The chain links TRBV7-9 to TRBJ2-3; TRBD1 aligns across 7 bases. This CDR3 region has 14 residues. Germline V gene data show CDR1 as SEHNR and CDR2 as FQNEAQ (reference sequence). The J segment lost 1 base and the V segment lost 5 bases, leaving 3 bases of the junction unmatched. The CDR3 here is CASSPGQGTDTQYF. In nucleotides, the CDR3 is TGTGCCAGCAGCCCCGGACAGGGCACAGATACGCAGTATTTT.

DNA for the CDR3: TGTGCCAGCAGCCAGGCTAGTAACACAGATACGCAGTATTTT. Residues: CASSQASNTDTQYF. The V and J genes are TRBV3-1 (or the pseudogene TRBV3-2) and TRBJ2-3; D unresolved. The V gene lost 3 bases and the J gene lost 2 bases, with 9 bases spanning the gap. This CDR3 is built from 14 residues. Per the germline V gene, CDR1 is LGHDT and CDR2 is YNNKEL (reference sequence).

The CDR3 here is CSVVGRQGSTEAFF. In DNA, the CDR3 is TGCAGCGTTGTGGGAAGACAGGGGTCCACTGAAGCTTTCTTT. J is TRBJ1-1 and V is TRBV29-1, with 8 positions matching TRBD1. The V gene end was trimmed by 4 bases and the J gene end by 4 bases; junction bases not matched to a gene: 8. Germline CDR1 and CDR2: SQVTM and ANQGSEA. The CDR3 sequence is 14 residues long.

The V call is TRBV4-2, the J call TRBJ2-2, with D possibly being TRBD2 (7 bases). Germline V gives CDR1 LGHNA, CDR2 YNFKEQ. The CDR3 sequence is 15 residues long. The ends were cut back, 3 bases at V and 7 bases at J, with 15 bases in the middle. CDR3 DNA: TGTGCCAGCAGCCACCCGGGGGGCCGAAACGGGGAGCTGTTTTTT. Residues: CASSHPGGRNGELFF.

This clone was detected only once. The chain carries TRBV5-1 and TRBJ2-7; 9 bases map to TRBD1. V was clipped by 4 bases and J by 5 bases; unmatched bases: 16. The CDR3 totals 17 residues. The germline V gene encodes CDR1 SGHRS and CDR2 YFSETQ. The CDR3 DNA sequence: TGCGCCAGCAGCAAATCACTTCAACAGGGGGCAAGCCACGAGCAGTACTTC. Its translation is CASSKSLQQGASHEQYF.

The chain has TRBV19 and TRBJ2-1, with D possibly matching TRBD2 (5 bases). This CDR3 has 13 residues. Between the trimmed V and J ends, which lost 5 bases and 6 bases, there was a span of 11 bases. CDR1 and CDR2 (germline): LNHDA, SQIVND (reference sequence). CDR3 nucleotide sequence: TGTGCCAGTAGTGACTGGGGAGTCAATGAGCAGTTCTTC. This gives the protein CASSDWGVNEQFF. Looking up the rest from reference TRBV19 and TRBJ2-1 gives the full variable domain: DGGITQSPKYLFRKEGQNVTLSCEQNLNHDAMYWYRQDPGQGLRLIYYSQIVNDFQKGDIAEGYSVSREKKESFPLTVTSAQKNPTAFYLCASSDWGVNEQFFGPGTRLTVL.

V usage is TRBV24-1 and J usage is TRBJ2-1; TRBD1 matches at 7 bases. CDR3 length equals 17 residues. Germline lookup yields CDR1 KGHDR and CDR2 SFDVKD. With V trimmed by 7 bases and J by 7 bases, 18 bases remained unmatched. The CDR3 region has the DNA TGTGCCACCAGCGCCACGACAGGGTGGACTTTTGGGAATGAGCAGTTCTTC. Translation gives CATSATTGWTFGNEQFF.

In this sample, this clone turned up once. V is TRBV6-5 and J is TRBJ2-2, with D possibly matching TRBD1 (6 bases). Germline CDR1 reads MNHEY; CDR2 reads SVGAGI. V was clipped by 7 bases and J by 0 bases, with 9 bases between them. This CDR3 has 14 amino acids. CDR3: CASTRGANTGELFF. The CDR3 region has the DNA TGTGCCAGCACCAGGGGCGCGAACACCGGGGAGCTGTTTTTT.

The chain is built from TRBV28 and TRBJ2-2, with D possibly TRBD2 on 5 matching bases. With 5 bases removed from V and 3 bases from J, the gap between germline ends came to 13 bases. This CDR3 region has 15 residues. Germline V gene lookup returns CDR1 MDHEN and CDR2 SYDVKM. The CDR3 spells CASSAWTADTGELFF. The CDR3 bases are TGTGCCAGCAGTGCTTGGACTGCGGACACCGGGGAGCTGTTTTTT.

The chain combines TRBV5-6 with TRBJ2-7, with a tentative D call TRBD1 (5 bases). The length of the CDR3 is 14 residues. Deletions cut 2 bases from V and 3 bases from J, with 12 bases between. CDR1 is SGHDT, CDR2 YYEEEE, per germline. Here the CDR3 reads CASSFGPTDYEQYF. The CDR3 coding sequence is TGTGCCAGCAGCTTTGGGCCGACAGACTACGAGCAGTACTTC.

Here the CDR3 reads CASSPRQGGETQYF. CDR3 DNA: TGTGCCAGCAGCCCGCGACAGGGCGGAGAGACCCAGTACTTC. The chain couples TRBV9 to TRBJ2-5; 7 bases agree with TRBD1. Germline V CDR1 and CDR2: SGDLS, YYNGEE. CDR3 size: 14 residues. V lost 4 bases, J lost 4 bases, and 7 bases stayed unmatched.

This clone was counted a single time. The chain uses TRBV5-6 and TRBJ1-4; D possibly corresponds to TRBD1 (6 bases). CDR1 SGHDT and CDR2 YYEEEE come from the germline V gene. The CDR3 is 14 residues long. V was shortened by 1 base and J by 7 bases, with 11 bases between the two germline ends. The CDR3 sequence: CASSLWGRSEKLFF. DNA for the CDR3: TGTGCCAGCAGCTTGTGGGGGCGAAGTGAAAAACTGTTTTTT. The variable domain in full, completed from reference TRBV5-6 and TRBJ1-4, reads DAGVTQSPTHLIKTRGQQVTLRCSPKSGHDTVSWYQQALGQGPQFIFQYYEEEERQRGNFPDRFSGHQFPNYSSELNVNALLLGDSALYLCASSLWGRSEKLFFGSGTQLSVL.

V is TRBV29-1 and J is TRBJ1-4; TRBD1 agrees at 10 bases. The ends lost 7 bases at V and 5 bases at J; junction bases unmatched: 1. This CDR3 comprises 12 residues. In germline, CDR1 is SQVTM, CDR2 ANQGSEA. The CDR3 region has the DNA TGCAGCGGACAGGGGGCGAATGAAAAACTGTTTTTT. Translation gives CSGQGANEKLFF.

This clone was recorded once. The chain has TRBV19 and TRBJ1-2; 7 bases line up with TRBD1. After removal of 5 bases from V and 4 bases from J, the junction contained 13 bases not matched to a gene. The CDR3 totals 16 residues. CDR1 is LNHDA and CDR2 is SQIVND in the germline V gene (reference sequence). CDR3 coding DNA: TGTGCCAGTAGTTTCCTCCGCTCCGACAGGGCCTATGGCTACACCTTC. This encodes CASSFLRSDRAYGYTF.

This clone was observed a handful of times. The V gene is TRBV14, the J gene TRBJ2-2, with TRBD1 identical over 7 bases. CDR3 length: 16 residues. CDR1 and CDR2 (germline): SGHDN, FVKESK. V shed 0 bases and J 9 bases; nucleotides not matched to a gene: 10. The CDR3, as DNA: TGTGCCAGCAGCCAAGATCGGGACAGATATCCCCGGGAGCTGTTTTTT. The encoded protein is CASSQDRDRYPRELFF. Filled out from reference TRBV14 and TRBJ2-2, the complete variable domain reads EAGVTQFPSHSVIEKGQTVTLRCDPISGHDNLYWYRRVMGKEIKFLLHFVKESKQDESGMPNNRFLAERTGGTYSTLKVQPAELEDSGVYFCASSQDRDRYPRELFFGEGSRLTVL.

The V call is TRBV9, the J call TRBJ2-3; 7 nucleotides agree with TRBD2. CDR3 size: 15 residues. Unmatched junction bases numbered 7, after V lost 0 bases and J lost 6 bases. Germline V CDR1 and CDR2: SGDLS, YYNGEE. DNA of the CDR3: TGTGCCAGCAGCGTAGGCTCGAGCGGGGTCGATACGCAGTATTTT. It encodes CASSVGSSGVDTQYF.

V usage is TRBV15 and J usage is TRBJ1-2; tentative D call: TRBD1 (5 bases). The ends were cut back, 1 base at V and 3 bases at J, with 12 bases in the middle. CDR1 and CDR2 from the germline V gene are LNHNV and YYDKDF (reference sequence). The CDR3 covers 15 residues. The DNA of the CDR3 is TGTGCCACCAGCAGAGCCGGGACTGCTGACTATGGCTACACCTTC. Translated: CATSRAGTADYGYTF.

The rearrangement joins TRBV6-6 to TRBJ2-7; 12 bases fit TRBD2. The CDR3 is made up of 14 amino acids. Germline V lookup: CDR1 MNHNY, CDR2 SVGAGI (reference sequence). V lost 6 bases and J lost 2; bases outside the gene matches: 2. This CDR3 reads CASSRTSGTYEQYF. The CDR3 nucleotides read TGTGCCAGCAGCCGGACTAGCGGGACCTACGAGCAGTACTTC.

This clone was recorded only once. The V and J genes are TRBV7-2 and TRBJ2-5; a weak D match, TRBD1 (5 bases). V dropped 4 bases and J dropped 7 bases, with 16 bases sitting between them. The CDR3 runs to 14 residues. Germline assignment: CDR1 SGHTA and CDR2 FQGNSA. CDR3 residues: CASSYRAGLVTQYF. Here the CDR3 DNA reads TGTGCCAGCAGCTATAGGGCAGGGTTGGTGACCCAGTACTTC.